This entry concerns a single TCR beta chain. Its antigen is unknown. Per-base qualities were not stored, and no clone one base away is much larger. Trimming leaves V shorter by 5 bases and J shorter by 6 bases, with the junction holding 13 bases beyond the gene matches. CDR1 and CDR2 are drawn from the germline V gene: SGHTA, FQGNSA. The CDR3 numbers 15 residues from cysteine through phenylalanine. Only CDR3 DNA remains: 45 bases, in frame from the first base. The data stem from a study of OX40 agonist ivuxolimab in advanced cancers. Context from the whole study: Ivuxolimab, which targeted the costimulatory receptor OX40 (CD134), was an agonistic, fully human IgG2 monoclonal antibody. The paper describes the monotherapy dose-escalation part (N of about 55 patients) of the phase I trial of ivuxolimab. Intravenous ivuxolimab was administered to patients every 2 weeks at six dose levels: 0.01, 0.1, 0.3, 1.5, 3 and 10 mg/kg. Of the approximately 53 patients in dose escalation, about 19 had hepatocellular carcinoma, some 15 had melanoma, 9 had renal cell carcinoma and 9 had head and neck cancer. The point of sequencing TCRbeta in the periphery was to test whether ivuxolimab changed TCR sequence diversity and drove clonal T-cell expansion. Three dose-escalation patients achieved partial responses, one with hepatocellular carcinoma and two with cutaneous melanoma. A male proportion of about 79% and a mean age of 60 years, ranging from 23 to 79, were recorded for the dose-escalation cohort. Prior anti-PD-1, anti-PD-L1 or anti-CTLA-4 therapy was permitted, and checkpoint inhibitors had been received by 30% to 40% of dose-escalation patients.

Overall results and qualifications from the work: Low levels of normalized T-cell clonal expansion were also shown by some nonresponding patients. At doses from 0.1 to 3.0 mg/kg, clonal expansion was seen in both CD4+ and CD8+ blood T cells between baseline and week 6. Which antigens the clonally expanded peripheral T cells were specific for was not determined. After ivuxolimab, more expanded clones were found on average in CD8+ T cells than in CD4+ T cells. In the 0.1-3.0 mg/kg groups, partial responders had among the lowest normalized peripheral clonal expansion, particularly in CD8+ T cells.

Genomic DNA was extracted from sorted cells for sequencing of the TCRbeta CDR3 region. TCRbeta CDR3 regions were sequenced using the immunoSEQ Assay. As stored in TCRdb, this immuneACCESS dataset retains in-frame rearrangements with V and J assigned. A fraction of the clones does not appear; measured against another copy, unresolved V genes explain less than half of the discrepancy, and the remainder lacks a known reason. The sample includes under 55,000 clones, with 75% to 85% observed a single time. The ten largest make up roughly 2.1% of the sample. Patients with a history of autoimmune disease or receiving systemic immunosuppression were excluded from the trial. Peripheral blood for TCR sequencing was collected from all dose cohorts at baseline, on cycle 4 day 1, and on cycle 7 day 1. The samples were drawn from a first-in-human, open-label, multicenter phase I dose-escalation trial of ivuxolimab. Adults with locally advanced or metastatic head and neck squamous cell, hepatocellular, melanoma or renal cell carcinoma were enrolled in the trial. Before TCR sequencing, CD4+ and CD8+ T cells were separately sorted from peripheral blood.

Sequenced here: CD4+ or CD8+ T cells sorted from blood, sampled in a trial of the OX40 agonist ivuxolimab. The chain links TRBV7-2 with TRBJ2-7, and TRBD1 matches 7 of the central bases. This TCR was recovered from an adult with an advanced solid tumor such as melanoma, head and neck, liver or kidney cancer. CDR3 reads: CASSLPRGTLSEQYF. The DNA sequence is TGTGCCAGCAGCCTCCCCAGGGGGACATTAAGCGAGCAGTACTTC. Full variable domain (CDR3 extended with the reference TRBV7-2 and TRBJ2-7 proteins): GAGVSQSPSNKVTEKGKDVELRCDPISGHTALYWYRQSLGQGLEFLIYFQGNSAPDKSGLPSDRFSAERTGGSVSTLTIQRTQQEDSAVYLCASSLPRGTLSEQYFGPGTRLTVT.